These 30 T cell receptor beta chains were sequenced from one sample in a study of blood T cell repertoires in COVID-19. The repertoire was sequenced with immunoSEQ multiplex PCR; TCRdb's copy has only in-frame clones and lacks some. The sample lists a few hundred thousand clones, about 87% occurring once. Sequences were obtained from peripheral blood. The receptors shown here come from a woman in her 70s with active or convalescent COVID-19.

The chain has TRBV4-1 and TRBJ2-7; 8 bases align to TRBD2. V shed 1 base, J shed 5 bases, and the junction held 1 base outside the gene matches. The CDR3 runs to 13 residues. Germline values: CDR1 MGHRA, CDR2 YSYEKL. The CDR3 here is CASSQALADEQYF. The CDR3 nucleotides are TGCGCCAGCAGCCAAGCACTAGCGGACGAGCAGTACTTC.

V gene TRBV7-9 combines with J gene TRBJ1-6, with a weak D call TRBD1 (6 bases). Germline assignment: CDR1 SEHNR and CDR2 FQNEAQ (reference sequence). V was pared by 3 bases and J by 6 bases, with 9 bases between. This CDR3 region has 14 residues. CDR3 sequence: CASSLTGFNSPLHF. DNA for the CDR3: TGTGCCAGCAGCTTGACAGGCTTTAATTCACCCCTCCACTTT.

This clone has just one count. This chain uses TRBV7-2 with TRBJ2-2; no definite D call. Germline V CDR1 and CDR2: SGHTA, FQGNSA. This CDR3 is 15 amino acids long. With 4 bases removed from V and 6 bases from J, the gap between germline ends came to 15 bases. For the CDR3, the DNA is TGTGCCAGCAGCTCCACCCGACGAGGCGCCGGGGAGCTGTTTTTT. The encoded protein is CASSSTRRGAGELFF.

This chain links TRBV14 with TRBJ1-1; no clear D gene. Looked up from germline, CDR1 is SGHDN and CDR2 is FVKESK. The CDR3 is made up of 17 amino acids. V dropped 2 bases and J dropped 2 bases, with 18 bases sitting between them. Written as DNA, the CDR3 is TGTGCCAGCAGCCAAAGGGTTGGCGGGCCTTTCAACACTGAAGCTTTCTTT. Amino acid sequence: CASSQRVGGPFNTEAFF.

This chain joins TRBV6-5 and TRBJ2-7; D not certain. The germline CDR1 and CDR2 sequences are MNHEY and SVGAGI. The V gene lost 8 bases and the J gene lost 0 bases, with 14 bases spanning the gap. This CDR3 has 14 amino acids. The CDR3 DNA sequence: TGTGCCAGCCAAAACTCCCTTAACTCCTACGAGCAGTACTTC. As protein: CASQNSLNSYEQYF.

This clone has a handful of counts. The rearrangement joins TRBV9 to TRBJ1-3; a weak D match, TRBD1 (6 bases). Trimming took off 3 bases at V and 3 bases at J, with 13 bases between the two ends. This CDR3 region has 15 residues. Germline CDR1 SGDLS, CDR2 YYNGEE. CDR3 DNA: TGTGCCAGCAGCGCGGCTCAGGGGAATGGAAACACCATATATTTT. Amino acids: CASSAAQGNGNTIYF. Complete variable domain (other parts from reference TRBV9 and TRBJ1-3): DSGVTQTPKHLITATGQRVTLRCSPRSGDLSVYWYQQSLDQGLQFLIQYYNGEERAKGNILERFSAQQFPDLHSELNLSSLELGDSALYFCASSAAQGNGNTIYFGEGSWLTVV.

The V gene is TRBV4-2, the J gene TRBJ2-5, with 9 positions matching TRBD2. The V segment lost 1 base and the J segment 5 bases; nucleotides outside the gene matches: 8. There are 16 residues in the CDR3. From germline, CDR1 is LGHNA and CDR2 YNFKEQ. The chain's CDR3 is CASSQGGGGSTETQYF. CDR3 sequence (DNA): TGTGCCAGCAGCCAAGGCGGGGGGGGCAGCACTGAGACCCAGTACTTC.

V and J are TRBV4-3 and TRBJ1-1; D might be TRBD1 (6 bases). Germline-derived CDR1 and CDR2 are LGHNA and YSLEER. The germline V and J ends were trimmed by 0 bases and 10 bases, with 18 bases remaining between them. The CDR3 is 15 residues long. The CDR3 bases are TGCGCCAGCAGCCAAGAATGGAGGGGGGGTTTGGGAGCTTTCTTT. Encoded protein: CASSQEWRGGLGAFF.

V and J are TRBV7-9 and TRBJ1-2; D is undetermined. The CDR3 has 15 amino acids. Per germline, CDR1 SEHNR and CDR2 FQNEAQ (reference sequence). V was trimmed by 5 bases and J by 0 bases, leaving 13 bases between them. CDR3 coding DNA: TGTGCCAGCAGCCCACCGGGTCGAGCTAACTATGGCTACACCTTC. Encoded protein: CASSPPGRANYGYTF. The full variable domain, in which reference TRBV7-9 and TRBJ1-2 provide the parts outside the CDR3, is DTGVSQNPRHKITKRGQNVTFRCDPISEHNRLYWYRQTLGQGPEFLTYFQNEAQLEKSRLLSDRFSAERPKGSFSTLEIQRTEQGDSAMYLCASSPPGRANYGYTFGSGTRLTVV.

This clone was seen only a few times. The chain carries TRBV2 and TRBJ1-2; 11 bases match TRBD1. This CDR3 is built from 15 residues. Trimming removed 4 bases from V and 5 bases from J; junction bases left unmatched: 6. Germline values: CDR1 SNHLY, CDR2 FYNNEI. CDR3 in amino acids: CASSAGTGGWYGYTF. The CDR3 DNA sequence: TGTGCCAGCAGTGCCGGGACAGGGGGATGGTATGGCTACACCTTC.

The gene calls are TRBV5-5 and TRBJ2-7; D gene unclear. Trimming shortened V by 1 base and J by 5 bases, and 13 bases separated the two germline ends. Germline CDR1 reads SGHKS; CDR2 reads YYEKEE (reference sequence). This CDR3 is built from 14 residues. The CDR3 nucleotides are TGTGCCAGCAGCTTGTACCAGGAAATAAACGAGCAGTACTTC. It is translated as CASSLYQEINEQYF.

DNA of the CDR3: TGTGCCAGTAGTATTTGGGGGGACACCGGGGAGCTGTTTTTT. Amino acids: CASSIWGDTGELFF. The chain uses TRBV19 and TRBJ2-2; TRBD2 is a possible D gene (6 bases). Trimming stripped 3 bases from V and 3 bases from J, with 8 bases between. The length of the CDR3 is 14 residues. CDR1 and CDR2 (germline): LNHDA, SQIVND (reference sequence).

In the case of this clone: The junction shows a germline mismatch at one end, possibly a read error. J is TRBJ2-3 and V is TRBV6-2 or TRBV6-3; 10 nucleotides agree with TRBD2. This CDR3 comprises 15 residues. Germline CDR1 is MNHEY and CDR2 is SVGEGT. The CDR3: CASSFLAGERGGLNF. In DNA, the CDR3 is TGTGCCAGCAGTTTCCTCGCCGGGGAGCGGGGGGGCTTGAATTTT.

This clone was detected only once. The V call is TRBV4-2, the J call TRBJ2-5; 11 bases map to TRBD1. The CDR3 spans 16 residues. Germline CDR1 is LGHNA and CDR2 is YNFKEQ. Germline trimming cut 4 bases from V and 2 bases from J; bases unmatched to any gene: 6. This chain's CDR3 is CASSRGTGGRQETQYF. Here the CDR3 DNA reads TGTGCCAGCAGCCGCGGGACAGGGGGTCGGCAAGAGACCCAGTACTTC.

This clone appeared once. The J gene is TRBJ2-7, the V gene TRBV7-9; 9 bases are shared with TRBD1. Germline V gene sequence: CDR1 SEHNR, CDR2 FQNEAQ (reference sequence). The ends lost 4 bases at V and 2 bases at J; junction bases unmatched: 3. This CDR3 contains 14 residues. In nucleotides, the CDR3 is TGTGCCAGCAGCTCCCGACAGGGGGCCTACGAGCAGTACTTC. Its translation: CASSSRQGAYEQYF.

This clone has more than one count but fewer than ten. The chain carries TRBV19 and TRBJ1-3, with 7 bases matching TRBD1. The J segment lost 4 bases and the V segment lost 5 bases, leaving 8 bases of the junction unmatched. The CDR3 spans 15 residues. Germline CDR1 reads LNHDA; CDR2 reads SQIVND (reference sequence). The CDR3 loop reads CASSSRQGRGNTIYF. In DNA, the CDR3 is TGTGCCAGTAGTTCCCGACAGGGAAGGGGAAACACCATATATTTT.

The CDR3 DNA sequence: TGTGCCAGCAGCTTGGGCACAGGGATGCCTGGAAACACCATATATTTT. This gives the protein CASSLGTGMPGNTIYF. The chain employs TRBV7-2 and TRBJ1-3; maybe TRBD1 (6 bases). CDR3 length: 16 residues. V dropped 3 bases and J dropped 2 bases, with 14 bases sitting between them. CDR1 is SGHTA and CDR2 is FQGNSA in the germline V gene.

This chain connects TRBV6-6 to TRBJ1-1, with D possibly matching TRBD1 (6 bases). Between the trimmed V and J ends, which lost 2 bases and 0 bases, there was a span of 13 bases. This CDR3 has 16 residues. Germline V gene data show CDR1 as MNHNY and CDR2 as SVGAGI (reference sequence). The chain's CDR3 is CASSYRVRGLNTEAFF. The CDR3 DNA is TGTGCCAGCAGTTACAGGGTCAGGGGATTGAACACTGAAGCTTTCTTT.

The chain couples TRBV4-1 to TRBJ1-3, with a weak D call TRBD1 (5 bases). The CDR3 is 15 residues long. The ends were cut back, 0 bases at V and 4 bases at J, with 10 bases in the middle. In germline, CDR1 is MGHRA, CDR2 YSYEKL. Written as DNA, the CDR3 is TGCGCCAGCAGCCAAGAAGAGACAGCCGGAAACACCATATATTTT. The encoded protein is CASSQEETAGNTIYF.

This clone was seen a single time. V usage is TRBV4-3 and J usage is TRBJ1-2; 11 nucleotides agree with TRBD1. V dropped 1 base and J dropped 4; count of bases not matched to a gene: 2. Germline V gene data show CDR1 as LGHNA and CDR2 as YSLEER. The CDR3 contains 15 residues. In nucleotides, the CDR3 is TGCGCCAGCAGCCAAGGGGACAGGGGGACCTATGGCTACACCTTC. Protein: CASSQGDRGTYGYTF.

The chain has TRBV6-5 and TRBJ1-5; 7 bases match TRBD1. The V gene's germline CDR1 is MNHEY and CDR2 SVGAGI. V shed 6 bases, J shed 5 bases, and the junction held 7 bases outside the gene matches. The CDR3 sequence is 14 residues long. The CDR3: CASSHGQEDQPQHF. The CDR3 DNA reads TGTGCCAGCAGCCATGGACAGGAAGATCAGCCCCAGCATTTT.

CDR3 residues: CASSYSTVGSGNTIYF. The CDR3, as DNA: TGTGCCAGCAGTTACTCGACTGTCGGGTCTGGAAACACCATATATTTT. This rearrangement joins TRBV6-5 to TRBJ1-3; D remains unclear. The length of the CDR3 is 16 residues. V dropped 0 bases and J dropped 1 base, with 10 bases sitting between them. Germline values: CDR1 MNHEY, CDR2 SVGAGI.

The chain joins TRBV10-2 to TRBJ1-1; D might be TRBD1 (6 bases). V shed 2 bases and J shed 4 bases, with 11 bases lying between them. CDR3 length equals 14 residues. Looked up from germline, CDR1 is WSHSY and CDR2 is SAAADI. The DNA for the CDR3 is TGCGCCAGCAGTGAGATGGGGGCGATCACTGAAGCTTTCTTT. Translating it yields CASSEMGAITEAFF.

The count of this clone is one. The CDR3 DNA is TGTGCCAGTAGTATAATGAGCGGGGGGAGGGGGACAGATACGCAGTATTTT. Translated: CASSIMSGGRGTDTQYF. The chain links TRBV19 to TRBJ2-3; 9 bases align to TRBD2. The V gene's germline CDR1 is LNHDA and CDR2 SQIVND (reference sequence). Germline trimming cut 2 bases from V and 3 bases from J; bases unmatched to any gene: 9. This CDR3 contains 17 residues.

The CDR3 here is CASSSPTGPMDEQFF. For the CDR3, the DNA is TGTGCCAGCAGCAGTCCAACAGGACCAATGGATGAGCAGTTCTTC. The chain is built from TRBV7-8 and TRBJ2-1; weak D call: TRBD1 (5 bases). The CDR3 sequence is 15 residues long. V dropped 5 bases and J dropped 8 bases, with 19 bases sitting between them. Germline CDR1 SGHVS, CDR2 FQNEAQ.

The J gene is TRBJ1-5, the V gene TRBV3-1 (or the pseudogene TRBV3-2); 8 bases match TRBD1. Per the germline V gene, CDR1 is LGHDT and CDR2 is YNNKEL (reference sequence). There are 16 residues in the CDR3. The V and J ends lost 5 bases and 6 bases, in that order; junction bases with no gene match: 12. Written as DNA, the CDR3 is TGTGCCAGCAGCGTCGAGCAGGGGGCATTTAGTCAGCCCCAGCATTTT. Translating gives CASSVEQGAFSQPQHF.

The chain couples TRBV5-4 to TRBJ2-1; 7 bases align to TRBD2. The trim removed 7 bases at V and 7 bases at J, leaving 14 bases unmatched. There are 15 residues in the CDR3. Germline V gene lookup returns CDR1 SGHNT and CDR2 YYREEE (reference sequence). In DNA, the CDR3 is TGTGCCAGCGGGAGGGGCAGCGGGGAAAATAATGAGCAGTTCTTC. Amino acids: CASGRGSGENNEQFF.

The chain links TRBV6-5 to TRBJ1-2; D possibly corresponds to TRBD1 (6 bases). Per germline, CDR1 MNHEY and CDR2 SVGAGI. The CDR3 is made up of 15 amino acids. Trimming pared 6 bases from V and 0 bases from J, leaving 14 bases between. The CDR3 reads CASSLTRTANYGYTF. The CDR3 nucleotides are TGTGCCAGCAGCCTGACTCGGACAGCTAACTATGGCTACACCTTC.

This chain links TRBV29-1 with TRBJ1-2, with 11 positions matching TRBD1. The J segment lost 3 bases and the V segment lost 6 bases, leaving 12 bases of the junction unmatched. The CDR3 loop spans 16 amino acids. CDR1 SQVTM and CDR2 ANQGSEA come from the germline V gene. CDR3 residues: CSVAGQGANRDYGYTF. Here the CDR3 DNA reads TGCAGCGTCGCTGGACAGGGGGCTAATCGTGACTATGGCTACACCTTC.

Only one count was recorded for this clone. J is TRBJ2-7 and V is TRBV6-5; the D gene is possibly TRBD1 (6 bases). Germline CDR1 reads MNHEY; CDR2 reads SVGAGI. Trimming shortened V by 6 bases and J by 2 bases, and 8 bases separated the two germline ends. This CDR3 spans 12 amino acids. The CDR3 DNA follows: TGTGCCAGCAGGACAGGCGCCTACGAGCAGTACTTC. Its protein is CASRTGAYEQYF.